This record looks at one TCR beta chain sequence and its context. No antigen is known for it. This CDR3 has 16 residues. Per germline, CDR1 SGHDT and CDR2 YYEEEE. V gave up 4 bases and J gave up 3 bases, with 14 bases separating them. This sample stems from a study of memory CD4+ T cells and cytomegalovirus serostatus. Study-wide points: Repertoires predicted CMV serostatus with median bootstrapped AUC of about 0.96.

The sort gate was single viable CD3+CD4+CD8-CD45RO+ cells for memory CD4+ T cells. CMV serostatus came from serum IgG against pp150, pp28, p38, p52. Some clones are missing from TCRdb's copy, which holds only in-frame ones; the method was immunoSEQ multiplex PCR. The data show about 56,000 clones, more than 75% seen once. The sequencing sample was made of memory CD4+ T cells from blood. The clonotype comes from an adult in good health and CMV-seronegative. J is TRBJ1-6 and V is TRBV5-6, with D hard to call. This chain's CDR3 is CASSGRLRYYNSPLHF. The CDR3 DNA is TGTGCCAGCAGCGGCCGACTGCGTTACTATAATTCACCCCTCCACTTT.